Below are 6 T cell receptor beta chains sequenced from a single sample in a study of T cell repertoires in cytomegalovirus infection. What these receptors recognize is not known. MiXCR was run by TCRdb on the reads, yielding one entry per CDR3 protein. The sample consists of about 130,000 distinct CDR3 sequences, over 25% of them appearing once. The input for sequencing was CD8+ T cells from cultured PBMCs, taken from culture after CMV antigen stimulation. Every receptor here comes from a human donor in good health (CMV status not recorded). Some clones in this sample may be carry-over from other donors' samples.

V usage is TRBV10-3 and J usage is TRBJ1-3, with TRBD1 as a possible D gene (5 bases). Germline CDR1 reads ENHRY; CDR2 reads SYGVKD. The CDR3 runs 15 residues. Trimming took 6 bases from V and 4 from J, leaving 16 bases between them. DNA of the CDR3: TGTGCCATCAGCGGTACAGGAGAAGGGGGAAACACCATATATTTT. Its translation is CAISGTGEGGNTIYF.

This clonotype was detected only a few times. V gene TRBV7-6 combines with J gene TRBJ2-1; D possibly matches TRBD1 or TRBD2 (5 bases each). The V gene's germline CDR1 is SGHVS and CDR2 FNYEAQ. The CDR3 spans 19 residues. V lost 5 bases, J lost 4 bases, and 27 bases lay in between. In DNA, the CDR3 is TGTGCCAGCAGCCCTCGAGGGGCCTGGCAGGCTACTTTTTACAATGAGCAGTTCTTC. Protein product: CASSPRGAWQATFYNEQFF. Supplemented by reference TRBV7-6 and TRBJ2-1, the full variable domain reads GAGVSQSPRYKVTKRGQDVALRCDPISGHVSLYWYRQALGQGPEFLTYFNYEAQQDKSGLPNDRFSAERPEGSISTLTIQRTEQRDSAMYRCASSPRGAWQATFYNEQFFGPGTRLTVL.

The rearrangement joins TRBV6-2 or TRBV6-3 to TRBJ2-1, with 8 nucleotides matching TRBD2. CDR3 length: 15 amino acids. Germline V gives CDR1 MNHEY, CDR2 SVGEGT. V shed 4 bases, J shed 1 base, and the junction held 3 bases outside the gene matches. The CDR3 DNA reads as TGTGCCAGCAGTTTTGGCGGGGGGTCCTACAATGAGCAGTTCTTC. Its translation: CASSFGGGSYNEQFF.

The rearrangement uses TRBV27 and TRBJ1-2; 11 bases are a match to TRBD1. CDR1 is MNHEY and CDR2 is SMNVEV in the germline V gene (reference sequence). The CDR3 extends over 16 amino acids. Trimming at V came to 5 bases and at J to 0 bases, leaving 5 bases not matched to a gene. The CDR3 spells CASSPGQGAANYGYTF. CDR3 sequence (DNA): TGTGCCAGCAGTCCTGGACAGGGGGCCGCTAACTATGGCTACACCTTC.

This clonotype was observed many times. The V call is TRBV18, the J call TRBJ2-5; 8 bases are a match to TRBD2. From germline, CDR1 is KGHSH and CDR2 LQKENI. Trimming took 0 bases from V and 4 from J; bases not matched to a gene: 10. CDR3 size: 17 residues. In DNA, the CDR3 is TGTGCCAGCTCACCACCGAGCGGGGGTGCCCAGGGAGAGACCCAGTACTTC. Residues: CASSPPSGGAQGETQYF.

This clonotype was seen a few times. CDR3 sequence reads: CASSHVGAGELFF. The CDR3 DNA reads as TGCGCCAGCAGCCACGTAGGTGCCGGGGAGCTGTTTTTT. This chain uses TRBV4-1 with TRBJ2-2, with D hard to call. The germline V and J ends were trimmed by 3 bases and 6 bases, with 8 bases remaining between them. The germline V gene encodes CDR1 MGHRA and CDR2 YSYEKL. The CDR3 is 13 residues long.